The rows below give T cell receptor beta chains drawn from one sample of a study of cytomegalovirus exposure and HLA in healthy donors. The protocol was immunoSEQ multiplex PCR, while the TCRdb copy is restricted to in-frame clones and leaves out a portion. Among more than 300,000 clones listed, 70% to 90% were seen once. Material: PBMCs. The receptor source for this set is a woman younger than 30 in good health and CMV-seronegative. The CDR3 runs from the conserved cysteine through the conserved F or W.

v_gene,CDR3aa
TRBV27,CATRFRHDGNTEAFF
TRBV2,CASSPTGVEQYF
TRBV19,CASCRTALNQPQHF
TRBV27,CASSLSGGSQETQYF
TRBV11-2,CASSLGTGVAYGYTF
TRBV27,CASSLEGYYGYTF
TRBV27,CASSRQGVQGTDTQYF
TRBV6-6,CASSQGTTFSYEQYF
TRBV27,CASTRTSGPYEQYF
TRBV5-1,CASSFDRTGRNTEAFF
TRBV2,CASSAGTVQPQHF
TRBV28,CATSPVQGFGGYTF
TRBV4-1,CASSPLEPGGGLPGELFF
TRBV9,CASSARTGGFYGYTF
TRBV15,CATSRREPGLVISYEQYF
TRBV28,CASNPGRVEFAKNIQYF
TRBV27,CASSPSADYGYTF
TRBV5-6,CASRRRGGPADTQYF
TRBV2,CASRDGGEPQHF
TRBV28,CASSFMSSFDTGELFF
TRBV29-1,CSIKGTSEGGELFF
TRBV19,CASSNSPYNEQFF
TRBV6-4,CASSDGSGSADTQYF
TRBV1,CTSSLRVSGNTIYF
TRBV6-6,CASSYSRSDTEAFF
TRBV6-5,CASSPGASWSAQYF
TRBV27,CASSSLGQGRTEAFF
TRBV6-5,CASSGLAGYEQYF
TRBV4-1,CASSQGAAGLVEQYF
TRBV28,CASSLRGLWGNTIYF
TRBV14,CASSQVWRGAYHGYTF
TRBV7-9,CASSLMGQTHQPQHF
TRBV6-5,CASSGLAGEYNEQFF
TRBV5-8,CASSLGDRGPSYGYTF
TRBV2,CASIGTSGIRGQFF
TRBV2,CASSLDRGSNQPQHF
TRBV4-1,CASSQPGGTDTQYF
TRBV2,CASSQRSSGNTIYF
TRBV14,CASSQDGIAEILDTQYF